This T cell receptor beta chain appears in the sequencing data of a study of beta chain features in type 1 diabetes. Overall study results and limits: Insertion counts at VDJ junctions were lower in type 1 diabetes patients, who also showed more deletions there. Patients and controls would share equally any PCR tilt toward shorter templates. Whether HLA type affects TCRB rearrangement stayed undetermined in the present work.

What was sequenced were expressed TCRB transcripts, since all of the isolated RNA had been reverse transcribed. The protocol was immunoSEQ multiplex PCR, while the TCRdb copy is restricted to in-frame clones and leaves out a portion. The table includes 310,000 or so clones, about 10% detected once. This clone was seen a few times. Antigen specificity is unknown. CDR3 length equals 14 residues. The V gene's germline CDR1 is MGHDK and CDR2 SYGVNS. V dropped 8 bases and J dropped 1; count of bases not matched to a gene: 4. The receptor comes from a woman younger than 45 in good health. The chain combines TRBV25-1 with TRBJ1-5; TRBD1 agrees at 8 bases. Sequencing was performed on naive CD4+ T cells from blood. The chain's CDR3 is CASQGALSNQPQHF. CDR3 in DNA: TGTGCCAGCCAGGGGGCCCTAAGCAATCAGCCCCAGCATTTT.